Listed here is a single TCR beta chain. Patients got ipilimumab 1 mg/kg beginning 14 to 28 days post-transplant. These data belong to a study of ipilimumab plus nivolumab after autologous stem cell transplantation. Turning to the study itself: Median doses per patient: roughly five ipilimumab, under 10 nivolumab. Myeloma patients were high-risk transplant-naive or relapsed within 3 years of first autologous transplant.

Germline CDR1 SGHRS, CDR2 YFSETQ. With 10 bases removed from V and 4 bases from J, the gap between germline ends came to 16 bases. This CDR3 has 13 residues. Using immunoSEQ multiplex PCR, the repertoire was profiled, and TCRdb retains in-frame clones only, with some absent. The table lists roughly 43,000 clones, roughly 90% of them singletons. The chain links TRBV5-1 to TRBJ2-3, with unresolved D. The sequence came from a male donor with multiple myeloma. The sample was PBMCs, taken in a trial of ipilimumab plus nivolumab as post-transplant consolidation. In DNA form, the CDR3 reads TGCGCCGTATATGAGGCGGTCTCAGATACGCAGTATTTT. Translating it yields CAVYEAVSDTQYF. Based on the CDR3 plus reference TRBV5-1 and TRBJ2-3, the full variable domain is KAGVTQTPRYLIKTRGQQVTLSCSPISGHRSVSWYQQTPGQGLQFLFEYFSETQRNKGNFPGRFSGRQFSNSRSEMNVSTLELGDSALYLCAVYEAVSDTQYFGPGTRLTVL.